Listed below are T cell receptor beta chains from one sample, sequenced in a study of blood T cell repertoires in COVID-19. Data came from immunoSEQ multiplex PCR; TCRdb stores just in-frame clones and leaves some out. The data contain over 300,000 clones, around 92% of them singletons. The specimen sequenced was peripheral blood. These receptors originate from a man between 35 and 55 years old with acute or convalescent COVID-19. The CDR3 runs from the conserved cysteine through the conserved F or W. The D gene is left open where the match is weak. Clone size, where shown, is once, few, many, or a class for clones that have expanded.

>once|TRBJ2-1|TRBV3-1/TRBV3-2|TRBD1
TGTGCCAGCAGCCTTAGACAGGGAACCTACAATGAGCAGTTCTTC
CASSLRQGTYNEQFF
>-|TRBJ2-2|TRBV19|TRBD2
TGTGCCAGTAGTATGGGACTAGGGTTGTCTGGGGAGCTGTTTTTT
CASSMGLGLSGELFF
>-|TRBJ1-5|TRBV7-9|-
TGTGCCAGCAGCTTAGGGCCCAATCAGCCCCAGCATTTT
CASSLGPNQPQHF
>few|TRBJ1-2|TRBV6-6|TRBD1
TGTGCCAGCAGTCATGGGACAGGGTACTATGGCTACACCTTC
CASSHGTGYYGYTF
>-|TRBJ1-1|TRBV28|-
TGTGCCAGCCTTGAGGCGGTGAACACTGAAGCTTTCTTT
CASLEAVNTEAFF
>-|TRBJ1-3|TRBV9|-
TGTGCCAGCAGCGCCCACCCTACAGGGCAGGGCACCATATATTTT
CASSAHPTGQGTIYF
>-|TRBJ1-4|TRBV7-2|TRBD1
TGTGCCAGCAGCTTAGAGAGGGGCCCAGGGGGTGAAAAACTGTTTTTT
CASSLERGPGGEKLFF
>-|TRBJ2-7|TRBV7-3|TRBD2
TGTGCCAGCAGCTTAGCGGGGGGCACCGCCTACGAGCAGTACTTC
CASSLAGGTAYEQYF
>-|TRBJ1-1|TRBV5-6|TRBD1
TGTGCCAGCAGCTTTGGGACCGGACAGGGGAACACTGAAGCTTTCTTT
CASSFGTGQGNTEAFF
>-|TRBJ1-1|TRBV11-1|-
TGTGCCAGCAGCTTTCTGTCGGGGGGCACTGAAGCTTTCTTT
CASSFLSGGTEAFF
>-|TRBJ2-3|TRBV10-3|-
TGTGCCATCAGTGAGTCAGATGCGGGGTCAAGTAATACGCAGTATTTT
CAISESDAGSSNTQYF
>-|TRBJ1-2|TRBV3-1/TRBV3-2|-
TGTGCCAGCAGCCAAGAGGGGGGAAATTACGGCTACACCTTC
CASSQEGGNYGYTF
>-|TRBJ1-3|TRBV18|TRBD1
TGTGCCAGCTCACCGGACAGGGGAAACACCATATATTTT
CASSPDRGNTIYF
>-|TRBJ2-1|TRBV9|TRBD2
TGTGCCAGCAGCGTAGGGACTAGCGGGATGAATGAGCAGTTCTTC
CASSVGTSGMNEQFF
>-|TRBJ1-3|TRBV14|-
TGTGCCAGCAGCCCCAGGGCAGGCAGCTCTGGAAACACCATATATTTT
CASSPRAGSSGNTIYF
>-|TRBJ2-1|TRBV11-2|TRBD2
TGTGCCAGCAGTCGACTAGCGGGAGGACATGAGCAGTTCTTC
CASSRLAGGHEQFF
>once|TRBJ1-3|TRBV6-5|-
TGTGCCAGCAGTTACTCGAGTTTTTCTCGAAACACCATATATTTT
CASSYSSFSRNTIYF
>-|TRBJ1-5|TRBV19|-
TGTGCCAGTAGTAACGGGGTCATTCCCCAGCATTTT
CASSNGVIPQHF
>-|TRBJ2-5|TRBV2|-
TGTGCCAGCAGTGACAGACTATCGTGGGCGGCAGAGACCCAGTACTTC
CASSDRLSWAAETQYF
>-|TRBJ1-2|TRBV5-4|TRBD1
TGTGCCAGCAGAGAACAGGGGCCCAACTATGGCTACACCTTC
CASREQGPNYGYTF